These 10 T cell receptor beta chains were all obtained from the same sample, sequenced in a study of cytomegalovirus exposure and HLA in healthy donors. TCRdb's table, derived via immunoSEQ multiplex PCR, lists solely in-frame clones and lacks some. The table shows 280,000 or so clones, with roughly 90% occurring only once. The sample was PBMCs. The receptors shown here come from a woman aged 18-29 years in good health and CMV-seronegative.

CDR3 in DNA: TGCGCCAGCACCCTAGCGGGAGGTCTCGAGCAGTACTTC. It translates to CASTLAGGLEQYF. The rearrangement uses TRBV5-1 and TRBJ2-7; 11 positions agree with TRBD2. The trim removed 6 bases at V and 6 bases at J, leaving 5 bases unmatched. The germline V gene encodes CDR1 SGHRS and CDR2 YFSETQ. The CDR3 sequence is 13 residues long.

This chain links TRBV6-5 with TRBJ1-5; weak D call: TRBD1 (5 bases). This CDR3 has 14 residues. V dropped 8 bases and J dropped 7 bases, with 18 bases sitting between them. CDR1 and CDR2 (germline): MNHEY, SVGAGI. CDR3 amino acids: CASSLRGGKQPQHF. The CDR3 nucleotides are TGTGCCAGCTCCCTTCGGGGGGGGAAACAGCCCCAGCATTTT.

This clone was found once. This chain uses TRBV7-9 with TRBJ1-1; possibly TRBD1 for D (5 bases). The CDR3 is made up of 13 amino acids. V gave up 5 bases and J gave up 6 bases, with 13 bases separating them. From germline, CDR1 is SEHNR and CDR2 FQNEAQ (reference sequence). This chain's CDR3 is CASSRDFRAEAFF. DNA of the CDR3: TGTGCCAGCAGCCGGGACTTCCGGGCTGAAGCTTTCTTT. The full variable domain, in which reference TRBV7-9 and TRBJ1-1 provide the parts outside the CDR3, is DTGVSQNPRHKITKRGQNVTFRCDPISEHNRLYWYRQTLGQGPEFLTYFQNEAQLEKSRLLSDRFSAERPKGSFSTLEIQRTEQGDSAMYLCASSRDFRAEAFFGQGTRLTVV.

The V gene is TRBV7-6, the J gene TRBJ1-5; 7 positions match TRBD1. J gave up 3 bases and V 1 base, and 6 bases lay outside the gene matches. The CDR3 length is 16 residues. Germline V gene lookup returns CDR1 SGHVS and CDR2 FNYEAQ. The CDR3 loop is CASSLGTGFDNQPQHF. The DNA for the CDR3 is TGTGCCAGCAGCTTAGGGACAGGATTCGACAATCAGCCCCAGCATTTT.

The chain couples TRBV27 to TRBJ1-1; 9 bases are shared with TRBD1. V shed 0 bases and J 1 base; nucleotides not matched to a gene: 3. The CDR3 loop spans 16 amino acids. Germline V gene data show CDR1 as MNHEY and CDR2 as SMNVEV (reference sequence). CDR3 sequence: CASSLSPTGGNTEAFF. The CDR3 DNA is TGTGCCAGCAGTTTATCACCGACAGGGGGGAACACTGAAGCTTTCTTT.

This chain joins TRBV12-5 and TRBJ2-5; 10 bases are a match to TRBD2. The V gene's germline CDR1 is LGHNT and CDR2 FRNRAP. With V trimmed by 4 bases and J by 2 bases, 4 bases remained unmatched. There are 15 residues in the CDR3. The CDR3, as DNA: TGTGCTAGTGGTTCCGGACTAGCGGTACAAGAGACCCAGTACTTC. Translated: CASGSGLAVQETQYF.

Details on this clone: Other nucleotide sequences from this sample produce the same CDR3. CDR3 bases: TGTGCCAGCCGGACAGGTGGTAGCAATCAGCCCCAGCATTTT. This gives the protein CASRTGGSNQPQHF. This sequence joins TRBV6-5 and TRBJ1-5; 7 bases fit TRBD1. This CDR3 region has 14 residues. The germline gives CDR1 MNHEY, CDR2 SVGAGI. After removal of 8 bases from V and 0 bases from J, the junction contained 4 bases not matched to a gene.

This sequence joins TRBV28 and TRBJ1-5; 7 bases match TRBD1. The CDR3 spans 15 residues. Germline CDR1 and CDR2: MDHEN and SYDVKM. J was trimmed by 6 bases and V by 5 bases; bases with no gene match: 10. The CDR3 bases are TGTGCCAGCAGTCCCCCGACAGGGCGCGGTCAGCCCCAGCATTTT. It translates to CASSPPTGRGQPQHF.

This clone was detected once. The genes are TRBV9 and TRBJ1-2; D is perhaps TRBD1 (5 bases). Germline CDR1 and CDR2: SGDLS and YYNGEE. The length of the CDR3 is 15 residues. The V end was cut by 4 bases, the J end by 3 bases, with 16 bases between. CDR3 in DNA: TGTGCCAGCAGCACCCGACAGTGGTCGGACTATGGCTACACCTTC. Amino acids: CASSTRQWSDYGYTF. Complete variable domain (other parts from reference TRBV9 and TRBJ1-2): DSGVTQTPKHLITATGQRVTLRCSPRSGDLSVYWYQQSLDQGLQFLIQYYNGEERAKGNILERFSAQQFPDLHSELNLSSLELGDSALYFCASSTRQWSDYGYTFGSGTRLTVV.

The rearrangement joins TRBV11-3 to TRBJ2-1; 7 positions match TRBD2. Germline V gene sequence: CDR1 SGHNT, CDR2 YENEEA. V dropped 0 bases and J dropped 16; count of bases not matched to a gene: 9. The CDR3 contains 13 residues. The CDR3 here is CASSLDRAGVEFF. In DNA, the CDR3 is TGTGCCAGCAGCTTAGATCGTGCGGGAGTCGAATTCTTC.